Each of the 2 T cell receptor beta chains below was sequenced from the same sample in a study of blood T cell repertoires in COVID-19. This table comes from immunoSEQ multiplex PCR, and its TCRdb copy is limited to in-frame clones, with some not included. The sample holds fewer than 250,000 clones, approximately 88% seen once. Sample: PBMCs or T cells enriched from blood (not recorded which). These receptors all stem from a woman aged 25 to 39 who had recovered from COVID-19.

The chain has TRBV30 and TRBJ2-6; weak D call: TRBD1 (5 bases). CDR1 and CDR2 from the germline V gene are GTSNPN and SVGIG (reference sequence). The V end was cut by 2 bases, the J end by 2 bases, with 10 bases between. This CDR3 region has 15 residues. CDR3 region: CAWSLGVAGANVLTF. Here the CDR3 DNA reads TGTGCCTGGAGTTTAGGGGTCGCTGGGGCCAACGTCCTGACTTTC.

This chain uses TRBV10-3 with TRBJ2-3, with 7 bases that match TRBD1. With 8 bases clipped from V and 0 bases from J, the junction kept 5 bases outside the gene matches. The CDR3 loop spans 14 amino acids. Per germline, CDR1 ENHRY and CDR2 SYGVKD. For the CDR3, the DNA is TGTGCCATCGGGTGGGGACAGAGCACAGATACGCAGTATTTT. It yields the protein CAIGWGQSTDTQYF.